This T cell receptor beta chain comes out of a study of human versus mouse CDR3 diversity and MHC coevolution. About the study: Each sample yielded about 0.6 x 10^7 to 1.7 x 10^7 valid reads. Study conclusions and caveats: Two of the three human donors had the lowest clonal inequality. iCHAO1 estimated the human TCR beta repertoire at around 1.5 million clonotypes.

Trimming left V 3 bases short and J 4 bases short, with 12 bases between. From germline, CDR1 is KGHSH and CDR2 LQKENI. The CDR3 sequence is 14 residues long. Turning to this clone: Its specificity is unknown. Other DNA variants within this sample encode the same CDR3.

Clones were sequenced by immunoSEQ multiplex PCR, and TCRdb holds only the in-frame ones, with some missing. Among some 82,000 clones, just over 90% were seen once, and the ten largest hold 1.3%. Naive CD4 T cells, CD45RO-negative and CD62L-positive, were flow-sorted from PBMCs. The sequencing input was naive CD4+ T cells from blood. Subset of the sample: CD45RO-negative CD62L-positive naive CD4 T cells. V usage is TRBV18 and J usage is TRBJ2-5; TRBD1 might be the D (5 bases). This receptor was taken from a person aged 30 to 69 in good health. The CDR3 DNA reads as TGTGCCAGCTCACCGCCCTCCAGGGCAGAGACCCAGTACTTC. Translated: CASSPPSRAETQYF.